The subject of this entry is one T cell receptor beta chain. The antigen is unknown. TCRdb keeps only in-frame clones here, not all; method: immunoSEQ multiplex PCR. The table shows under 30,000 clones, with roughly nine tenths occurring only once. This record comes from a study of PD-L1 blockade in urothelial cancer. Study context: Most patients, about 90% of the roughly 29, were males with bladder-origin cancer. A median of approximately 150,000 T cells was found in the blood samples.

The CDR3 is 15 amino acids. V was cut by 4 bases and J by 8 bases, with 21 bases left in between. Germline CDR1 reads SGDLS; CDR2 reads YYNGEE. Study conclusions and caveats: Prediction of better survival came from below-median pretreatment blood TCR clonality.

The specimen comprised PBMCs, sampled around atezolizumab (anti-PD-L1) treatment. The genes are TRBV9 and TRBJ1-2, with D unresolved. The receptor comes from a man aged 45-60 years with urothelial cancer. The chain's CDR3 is CASSTQPRGKEGYTF. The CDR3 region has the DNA TGTGCCAGCAGCACGCAACCCCGGGGTAAAGAAGGCTACACCTTC.